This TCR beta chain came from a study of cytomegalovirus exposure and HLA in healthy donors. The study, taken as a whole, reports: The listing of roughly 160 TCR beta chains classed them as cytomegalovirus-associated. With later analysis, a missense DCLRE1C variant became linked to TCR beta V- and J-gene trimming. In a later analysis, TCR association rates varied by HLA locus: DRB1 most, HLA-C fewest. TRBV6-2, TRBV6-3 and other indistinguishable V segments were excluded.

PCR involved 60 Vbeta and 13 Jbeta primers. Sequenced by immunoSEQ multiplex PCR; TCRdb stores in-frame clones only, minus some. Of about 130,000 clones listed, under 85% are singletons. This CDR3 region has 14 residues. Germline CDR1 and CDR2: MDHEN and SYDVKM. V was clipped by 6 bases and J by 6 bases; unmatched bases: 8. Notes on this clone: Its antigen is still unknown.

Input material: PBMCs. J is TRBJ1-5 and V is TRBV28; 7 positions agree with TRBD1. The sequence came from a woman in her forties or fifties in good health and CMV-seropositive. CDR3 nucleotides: TGTGCCAGCAGCGAGACAGGGATTGGTCAGCCCCAGCATTTT. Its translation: CASSETGIGQPQHF.